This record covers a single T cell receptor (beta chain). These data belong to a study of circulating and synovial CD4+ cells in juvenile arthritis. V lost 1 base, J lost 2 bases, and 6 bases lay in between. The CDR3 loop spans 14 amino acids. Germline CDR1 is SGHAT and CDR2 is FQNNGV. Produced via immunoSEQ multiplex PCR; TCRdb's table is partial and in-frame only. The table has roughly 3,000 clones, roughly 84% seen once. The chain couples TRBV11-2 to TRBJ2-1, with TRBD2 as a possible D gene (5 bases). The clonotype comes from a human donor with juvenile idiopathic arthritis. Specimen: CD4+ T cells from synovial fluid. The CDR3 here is CASSLAGTYNEQFF. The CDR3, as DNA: TGTGCCAGCAGCTTAGCGGGAACCTACAATGAGCAGTTCTTC.